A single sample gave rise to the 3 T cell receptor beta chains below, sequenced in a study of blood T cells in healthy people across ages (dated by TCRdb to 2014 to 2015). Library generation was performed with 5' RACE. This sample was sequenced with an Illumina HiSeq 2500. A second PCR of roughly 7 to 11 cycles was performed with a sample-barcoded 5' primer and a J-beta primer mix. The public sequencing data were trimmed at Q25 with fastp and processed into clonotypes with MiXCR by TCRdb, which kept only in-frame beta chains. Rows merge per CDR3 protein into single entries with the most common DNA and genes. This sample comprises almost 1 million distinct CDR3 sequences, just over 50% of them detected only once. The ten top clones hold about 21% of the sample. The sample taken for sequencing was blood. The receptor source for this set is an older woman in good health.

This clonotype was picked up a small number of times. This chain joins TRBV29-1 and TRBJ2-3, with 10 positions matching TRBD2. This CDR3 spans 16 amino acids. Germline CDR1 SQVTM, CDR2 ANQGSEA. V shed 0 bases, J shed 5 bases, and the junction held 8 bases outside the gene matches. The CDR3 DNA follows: TGCAGCGTTGAAGATCTTGCTAGCGGGAGTAGAGATACGCAGTATTTT. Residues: CSVEDLASGSRDTQYF.

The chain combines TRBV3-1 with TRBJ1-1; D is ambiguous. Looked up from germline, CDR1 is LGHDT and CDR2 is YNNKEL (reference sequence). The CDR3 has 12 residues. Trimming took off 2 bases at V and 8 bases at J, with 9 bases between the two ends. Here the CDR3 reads CASSQKAREAFF. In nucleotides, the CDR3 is TGTGCCAGCAGCCAAAAGGCAAGGGAAGCTTTCTTT.

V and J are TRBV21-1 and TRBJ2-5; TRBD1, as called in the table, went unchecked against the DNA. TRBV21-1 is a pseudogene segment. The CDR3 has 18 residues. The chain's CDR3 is CASSKAKLPGQDQETQYF. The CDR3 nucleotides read TGTGCCAGCAGCAAAGCGAAGCTCCCGGGACAGGATCAAGAGACCCAGTACTTC.